This T cell receptor beta chain was sequenced in a study of cytomegalovirus exposure and HLA in healthy donors. Per germline, CDR1 MGHDK and CDR2 SYGVNS. The CDR3 loop spans 11 amino acids. V shed 5 bases and J shed 6 bases, with 8 bases lying between them. In this sample, this clone turned up once. Antigen: not known. The study's findings and limits: The study assumed roughly uniform donor sequencing depth for presence/absence analyses. Later on, analysis showed that most CMV-associated TCR beta chains appeared to be HLA-restricted. Immune exposure information comprised only CMV serostatus.

Use of 60 Vbeta and 13 Jbeta primers characterized the PCR. TCRdb's copy holds only in-frame clones and misses some; the assay was immunoSEQ multiplex PCR. Of about 130,000 clones detected, approximately 80% appear once; the ten largest clones hold around 0.92%. This sequence originates from a human donor in good health. Source material: PBMCs. The rearrangement links TRBV25-1 to TRBJ2-7; D is uncertain. DNA of the CDR3: TGTGCCAGCAGTTTGGGCTTCGAGCAGTACTTC. This encodes CASSLGFEQYF.